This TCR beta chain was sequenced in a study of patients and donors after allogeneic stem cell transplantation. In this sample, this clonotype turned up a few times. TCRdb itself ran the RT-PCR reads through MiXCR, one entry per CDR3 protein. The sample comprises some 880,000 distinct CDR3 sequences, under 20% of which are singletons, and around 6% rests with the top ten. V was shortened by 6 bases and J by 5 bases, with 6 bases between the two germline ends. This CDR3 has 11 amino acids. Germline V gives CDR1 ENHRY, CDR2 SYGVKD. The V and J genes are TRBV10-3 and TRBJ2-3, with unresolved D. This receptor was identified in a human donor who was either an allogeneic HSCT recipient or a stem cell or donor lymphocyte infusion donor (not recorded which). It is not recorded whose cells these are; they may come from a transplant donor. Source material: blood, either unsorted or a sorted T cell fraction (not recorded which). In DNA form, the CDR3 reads TGTGCCATCAGATTTAAAGATACGCAGTATTTT. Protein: CAIRFKDTQYF.